This T cell receptor beta chain was captured in a study of a mutant IDH1 vaccine in newly diagnosed glioma. The CDR3 covers 12 residues. J was trimmed by 11 bases and V by 0 bases; bases with no gene match: 4. Germline V lookup: CDR1 SEHNR, CDR2 FQNEAQ (reference sequence). TCRdb keeps only in-frame clones here, not all; method: immunoSEQ multiplex PCR. This table has almost 25,000 clones, 82% appearing once. A word on this clone: No antigen is known for it.

Time point of the sample: week 47, end of study. In the vaccine, a single dose held 300 ug of the mutant IDH1 20-mer peptide, along with topical imiquimod. The chain joins TRBV7-9 to TRBJ2-7; TRBD1 matches 7 bases. The sequencing used PBMCs, collected from a glioma patient whose treatment included an IDH1 peptide vaccine. The clonotype originates from a man aged 35 to 55 with glioma. Some clones in this sample may be carry-over from other donors' samples. In DNA, the CDR3 is TGTGCCAGCAGCTTAGCCGGGACAGCCGAGTACTTC. This encodes CASSLAGTAEYF.